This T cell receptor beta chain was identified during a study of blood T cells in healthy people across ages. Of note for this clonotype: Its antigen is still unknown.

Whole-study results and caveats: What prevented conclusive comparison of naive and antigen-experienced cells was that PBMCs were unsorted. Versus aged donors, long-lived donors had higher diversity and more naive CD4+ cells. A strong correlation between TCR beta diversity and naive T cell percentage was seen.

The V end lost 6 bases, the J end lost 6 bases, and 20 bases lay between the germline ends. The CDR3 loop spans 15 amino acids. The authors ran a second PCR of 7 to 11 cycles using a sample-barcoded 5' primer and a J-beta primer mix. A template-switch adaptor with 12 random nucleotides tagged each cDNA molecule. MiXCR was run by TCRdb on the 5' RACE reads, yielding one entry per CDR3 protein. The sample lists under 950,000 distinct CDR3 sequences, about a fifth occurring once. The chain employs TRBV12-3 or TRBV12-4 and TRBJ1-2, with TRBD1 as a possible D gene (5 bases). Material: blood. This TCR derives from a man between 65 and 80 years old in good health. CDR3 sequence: CASRSGVGGVHGYTF. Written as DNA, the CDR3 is TGTGCCAGCAGGTCGGGGGTTGGCGGGGTTCATGGCTACACCTTC.